Listed below are T cell receptor beta chains from one sample, sequenced in a study of blood T cells in healthy people across ages. TCRdb passed the 5' RACE reads through MiXCR, listing each CDR3 protein once. The repertoire has some 1,500,000 distinct CDR3 sequences, around 40% of them found once; the top ten carry about 3.8%. Sequenced sample: blood. The receptors were sampled from a woman aged 18-30 years in good health. CDR3s leave out the opening cysteine and the closing phenylalanine or tryptophan. The order of the fields is V gene, CDR3 protein.

TRBV10-3	AISLGGENQPQH
TRBV7-2	ASSYRGTDYGYT
TRBV3-1	ASSQALAGPNEQY
TRBV20-1	SGRRDRGTDTQY
TRBV29-1	SDRDGEAF
TRBV15	ATSRRVAKNIQY
TRBV12-3/TRBV12-4	ASRTDPREQY
TRBV10-3	AVRDHPPDTQY
TRBV6-2/TRBV6-3	AAAQTFYEQY
TRBV5-6	ASSLYRILTYGYT
TRBV29-1	SAVPDRSGRTSYEQY
TRBV19	ASSILRSTEAF
TRBV7-2	ASSQQASYQETQY
TRBV14	ASSPPGLAITGELF
TRBV6-2/TRBV6-3	ASSRLPGDKDIQY
TRBV29-1	TAAGDAF
TRBV25-1	ASSEHREGPPGHEQF
TRBV7-2	ASSFRGDPRGAKGEKLF